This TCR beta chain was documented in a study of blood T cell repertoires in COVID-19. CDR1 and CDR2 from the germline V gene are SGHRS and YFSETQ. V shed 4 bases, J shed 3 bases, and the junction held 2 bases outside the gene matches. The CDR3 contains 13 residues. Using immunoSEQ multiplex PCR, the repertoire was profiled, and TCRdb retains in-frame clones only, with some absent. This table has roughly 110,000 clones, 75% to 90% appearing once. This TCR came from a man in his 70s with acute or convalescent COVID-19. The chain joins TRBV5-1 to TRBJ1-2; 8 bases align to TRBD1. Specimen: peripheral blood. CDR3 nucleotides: TGCGCCAGCAGCATACAGGGGGACTATGGCTACACCTTC. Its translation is CASSIQGDYGYTF.